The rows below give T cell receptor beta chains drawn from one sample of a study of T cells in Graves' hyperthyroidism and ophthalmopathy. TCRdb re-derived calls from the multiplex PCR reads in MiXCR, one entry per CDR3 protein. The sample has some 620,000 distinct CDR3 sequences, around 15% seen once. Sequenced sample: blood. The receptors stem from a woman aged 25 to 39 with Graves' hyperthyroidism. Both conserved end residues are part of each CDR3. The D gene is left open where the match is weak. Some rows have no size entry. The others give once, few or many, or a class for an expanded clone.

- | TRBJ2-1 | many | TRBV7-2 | CASSPGQTFVDEQFF | TGTGCCAGCAGCCCCGGACAGACCTTTGTGGATGAGCAGTTCTTC
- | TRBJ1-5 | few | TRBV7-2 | CASSFNSQPQHF | TGTGCCAGCAGCTTTAATAGTCAGCCCCAGCATTTT
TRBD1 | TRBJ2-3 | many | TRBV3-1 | CASSRTGELFGTDTQYF | TGTGCCAGCAGTCGGACAGGGGAGCTTTTTGGCACAGATACGCAGTATTTT
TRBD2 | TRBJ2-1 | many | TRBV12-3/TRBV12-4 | CASSFQSGQIIAGDNEQFF | TGTGCCAGCAGTTTTCAGTCCGGACAGATCATAGCGGGAGACAATGAGCAGTTCTTC
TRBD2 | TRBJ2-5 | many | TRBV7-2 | CASSLLSSGRGLETQYF | TGTGCCAGCAGCTTACTGTCTAGCGGGCGAGGGTTAGAGACCCAGTACTTC
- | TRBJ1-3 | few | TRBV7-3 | CASSHETGTTIYF | TGTGCCAGCAGCCACGAGACAGGAACCACCATATATTTT
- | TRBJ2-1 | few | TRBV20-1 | CSASLLEQFF | TGCAGTGCTTCCCTTCTTGAGCAGTTCTTC
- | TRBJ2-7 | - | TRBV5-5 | CASSLVVNYEQYF | TGTGCCAGCAGCTTGGTGGTCAATTACGAGCAGTACTTC
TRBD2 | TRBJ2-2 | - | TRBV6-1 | CASSPSSGDTGELFF | TGTGCCAGCAGTCCATCTAGCGGGGACACCGGGGAGCTGTTTTTT
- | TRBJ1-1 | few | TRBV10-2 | CASSESWVTEAFF | TGCGCCAGCAGTGAGTCCTGGGTCACTGAAGCTTTCTTT
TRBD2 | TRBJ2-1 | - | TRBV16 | CASSQPGLAVYNEQFF | TGTGCCAGCAGCCAGCCCGGACTAGCGGTTTACAATGAGCAGTTCTTC
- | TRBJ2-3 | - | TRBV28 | CASGSSAFSRYF | TGTGCCAGCGGATCTAGCGCCTTCAGCCGGTATTTT
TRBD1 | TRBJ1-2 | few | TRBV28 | CASHRQGKTYGYTF | TGTGCCAGTCATCGACAGGGGAAAACTTATGGCTACACCTTC
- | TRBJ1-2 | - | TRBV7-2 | CASSFRPTEWSGYTF | TGTGCCAGCAGCTTCCGTCCGACAGAGTGGAGTGGCTACACCTTC
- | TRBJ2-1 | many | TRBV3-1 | CASTSKTGHEQFF | TGTGCCAGCACCTCAAAGACCGGTCATGAGCAGTTCTTC
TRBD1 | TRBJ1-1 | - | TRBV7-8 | CASSLHLQGGTEAFF | TGTGCCAGCAGCCTTCACTTACAGGGGGGCACTGAAGCTTTCTTT
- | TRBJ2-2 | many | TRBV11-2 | CASSLEGLTGELFF | TGTGCCAGCAGCTTAGAAGGATTAACCGGGGAGCTGTTTTTT
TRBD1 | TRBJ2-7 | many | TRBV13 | CASSDGTESYEQYF | TGTGCCAGCAGCGACGGGACAGAGTCCTACGAGCAGTACTTC
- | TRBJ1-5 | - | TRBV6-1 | CASSRDPARPQHF | TGTGCCAGCAGTAGGGACCCGGCAAGGCCCCAGCATTTT
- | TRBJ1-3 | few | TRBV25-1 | CASRMVPNSGNTIYF | TGTGCCAGCAGGATGGTACCCAACTCTGGAAACACCATATATTTT
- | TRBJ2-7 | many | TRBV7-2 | CASSRGSLARNEQYF | TGTGCCAGCAGCCGCGGATCTCTTGCTCGGAACGAGCAGTACTTC
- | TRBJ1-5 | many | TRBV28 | CASNNLQISNQPQHF | TGTGCCAGCAATAACCTACAGATAAGCAATCAGCCCCAGCATTTT
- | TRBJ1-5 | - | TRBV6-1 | CASSLENSNQPQHF | TGTGCCAGCAGTTTGGAGAATAGCAATCAGCCCCAGCATTTT
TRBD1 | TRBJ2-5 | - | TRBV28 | CARSFVRRQGRRGETQYF | TGTGCCAGAAGTTTTGTCCGCAGACAGGGTCGCCGAGGCGAGACCCAGTACTTC
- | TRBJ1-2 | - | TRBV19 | CASSNGISNYGYTF | TGTGCCAGTAGTAATGGAATTTCTAACTATGGCTACACCTTC
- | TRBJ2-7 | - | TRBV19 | CASSIGGGFSYEQYF | TGTGCCAGTAGTATCGGAGGGGGATTCTCCTACGAGCAGTACTTC
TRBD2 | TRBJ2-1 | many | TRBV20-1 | CSARKLAGVSNEQFF | TGCAGTGCTAGAAAACTAGCGGGAGTCTCCAATGAGCAGTTCTTC
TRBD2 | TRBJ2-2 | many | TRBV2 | CASRATSGSAGELFF | TGTGCCAGCAGGGCAACTAGCGGGAGCGCCGGGGAGCTGTTTTTT
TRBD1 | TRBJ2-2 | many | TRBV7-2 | CASSFPRTGNTGELFF | TGTGCCAGCAGCTTCCCTAGGACAGGGAACACCGGGGAGCTGTTTTTT
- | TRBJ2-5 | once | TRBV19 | CASSIGAGRQYF | TGTGCCAGTAGTATTGGAGCGGGCCGTCAGTACTTC
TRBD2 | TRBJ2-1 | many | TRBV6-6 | CASSYIGGGFEQFF | TGTGCCAGCAGTTATATCGGGGGAGGGTTTGAGCAGTTCTTC